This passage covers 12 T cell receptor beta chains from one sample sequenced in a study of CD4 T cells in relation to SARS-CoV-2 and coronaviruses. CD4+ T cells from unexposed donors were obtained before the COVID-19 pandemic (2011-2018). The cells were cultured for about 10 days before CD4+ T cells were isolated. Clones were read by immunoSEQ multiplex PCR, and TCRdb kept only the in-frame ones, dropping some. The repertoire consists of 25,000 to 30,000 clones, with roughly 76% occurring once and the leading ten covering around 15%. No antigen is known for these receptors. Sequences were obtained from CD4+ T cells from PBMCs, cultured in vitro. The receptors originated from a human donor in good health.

For the CDR3, the DNA is TGTGCCAGTAGTAGAGGGACGGGTGGCTACACCTTC. Translated: CASSRGTGGYTF. The chain carries TRBV19 and TRBJ1-2; D perhaps matches TRBD1 (5 bases). Germline V gene sequence: CDR1 LNHDA, CDR2 SQIVND (reference sequence). This CDR3 has 12 amino acids. V was cut by 4 bases and J by 7 bases, with 10 bases left in between.

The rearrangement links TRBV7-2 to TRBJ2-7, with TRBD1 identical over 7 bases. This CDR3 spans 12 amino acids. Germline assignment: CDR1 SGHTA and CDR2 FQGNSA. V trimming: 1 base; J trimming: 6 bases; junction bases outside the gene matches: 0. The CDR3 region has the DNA TGTGCCAGCAGCTTAGACAGGGGCGAGCAGTACTTC. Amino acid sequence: CASSLDRGEQYF.

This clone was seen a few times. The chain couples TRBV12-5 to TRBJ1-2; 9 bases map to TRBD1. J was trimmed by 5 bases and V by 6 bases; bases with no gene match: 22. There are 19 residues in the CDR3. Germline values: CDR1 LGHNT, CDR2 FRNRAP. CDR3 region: CASGDETGGYITDHYGYTF. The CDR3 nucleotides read TGTGCTAGTGGGGACGAAACAGGGGGCTATATCACCGACCATTATGGCTACACCTTC.

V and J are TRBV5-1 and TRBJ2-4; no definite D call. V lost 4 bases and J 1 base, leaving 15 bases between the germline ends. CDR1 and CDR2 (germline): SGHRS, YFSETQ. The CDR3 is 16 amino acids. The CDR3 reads CASSLSSWAAKNIQYF. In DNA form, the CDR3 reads TGCGCCAGCAGCCTTAGTAGTTGGGCGGCCAAAAACATTCAGTACTTC.

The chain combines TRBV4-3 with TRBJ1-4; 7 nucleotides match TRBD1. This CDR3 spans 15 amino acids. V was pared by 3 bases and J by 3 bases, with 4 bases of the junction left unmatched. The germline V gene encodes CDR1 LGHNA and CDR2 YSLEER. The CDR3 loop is CASSQTGTANEKLFF. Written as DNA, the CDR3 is TGCGCCAGCAGCCAGACCGGGACAGCTAATGAAAAACTGTTTTTT.

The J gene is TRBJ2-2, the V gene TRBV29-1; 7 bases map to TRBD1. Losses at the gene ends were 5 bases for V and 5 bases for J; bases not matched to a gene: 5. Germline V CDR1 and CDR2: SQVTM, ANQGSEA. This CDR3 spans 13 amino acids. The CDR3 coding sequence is TGCAGCGTTAAACAGGGGTGGACCGGGGAGCTGTTTTTT. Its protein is CSVKQGWTGELFF.

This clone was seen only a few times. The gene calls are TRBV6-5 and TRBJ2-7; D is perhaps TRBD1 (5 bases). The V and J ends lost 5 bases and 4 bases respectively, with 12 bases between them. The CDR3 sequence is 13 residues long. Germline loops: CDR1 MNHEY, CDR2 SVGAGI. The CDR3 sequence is CASSKQTGYEQYF. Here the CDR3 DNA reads TGTGCCAGCAGTAAACAAACAGGTTACGAGCAGTACTTC.

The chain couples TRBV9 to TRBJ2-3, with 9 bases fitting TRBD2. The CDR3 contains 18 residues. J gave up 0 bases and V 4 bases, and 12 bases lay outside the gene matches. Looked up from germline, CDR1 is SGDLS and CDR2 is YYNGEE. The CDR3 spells CASSLGAGGPTSTDTQYF. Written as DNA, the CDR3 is TGTGCCAGCAGCCTAGGGGCGGGAGGGCCGACTAGCACAGATACGCAGTATTTT.

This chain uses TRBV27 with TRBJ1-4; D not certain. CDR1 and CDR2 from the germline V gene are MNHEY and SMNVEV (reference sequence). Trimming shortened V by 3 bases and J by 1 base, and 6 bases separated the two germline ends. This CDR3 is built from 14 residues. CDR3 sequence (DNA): TGTGCCAGCAGTTTTTCTCAAACTAATGAAAAACTGTTTTTT. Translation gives CASSFSQTNEKLFF.

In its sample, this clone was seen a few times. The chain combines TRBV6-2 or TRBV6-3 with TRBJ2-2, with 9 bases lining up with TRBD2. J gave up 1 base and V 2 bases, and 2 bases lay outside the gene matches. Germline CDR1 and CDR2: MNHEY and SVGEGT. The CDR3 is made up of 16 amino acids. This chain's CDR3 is CASSYRGGVNTGELFF. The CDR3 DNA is TGTGCCAGCAGTTACCGCGGGGGGGTGAACACCGGGGAGCTGTTTTTT.

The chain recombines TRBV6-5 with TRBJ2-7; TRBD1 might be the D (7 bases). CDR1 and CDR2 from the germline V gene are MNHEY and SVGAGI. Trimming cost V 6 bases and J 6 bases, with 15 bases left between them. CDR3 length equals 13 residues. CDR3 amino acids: CASSSDRRAEQYF. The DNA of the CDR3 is TGTGCCAGCAGCTCGGACAGGAGGGCCGAGCAGTACTTC.

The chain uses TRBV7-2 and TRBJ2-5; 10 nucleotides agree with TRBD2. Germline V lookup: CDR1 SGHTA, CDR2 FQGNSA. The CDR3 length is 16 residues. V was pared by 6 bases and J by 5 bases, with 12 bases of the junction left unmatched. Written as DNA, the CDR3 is TGTGCCAGCAGTGGGGCTAGCGGGAGTAGGAGGGAGACCCAGTACTTC. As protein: CASSGASGSRRETQYF.